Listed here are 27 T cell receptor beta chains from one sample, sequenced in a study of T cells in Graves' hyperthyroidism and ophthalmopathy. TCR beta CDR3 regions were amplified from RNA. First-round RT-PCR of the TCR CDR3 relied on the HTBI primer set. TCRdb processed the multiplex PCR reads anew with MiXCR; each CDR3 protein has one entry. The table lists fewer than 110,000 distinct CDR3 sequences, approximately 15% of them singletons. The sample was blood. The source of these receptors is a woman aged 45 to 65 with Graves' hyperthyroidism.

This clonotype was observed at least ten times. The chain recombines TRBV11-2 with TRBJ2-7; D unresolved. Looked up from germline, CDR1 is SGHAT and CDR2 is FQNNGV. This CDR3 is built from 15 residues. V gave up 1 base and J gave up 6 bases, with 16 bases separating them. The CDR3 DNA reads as TGTGCCAGCAGCTTAGGTCTTAGGGTGGTTGGCGAGCAGTACGTC. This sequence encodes CASSLGLRVVGEQYV.

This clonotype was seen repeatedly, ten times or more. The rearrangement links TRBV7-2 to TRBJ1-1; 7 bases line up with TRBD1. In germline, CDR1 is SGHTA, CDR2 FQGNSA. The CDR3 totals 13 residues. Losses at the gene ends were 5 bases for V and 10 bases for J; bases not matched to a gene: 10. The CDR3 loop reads CASSPHRQGVAFF. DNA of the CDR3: TGTGCCAGCAGCCCCCACCGACAGGGTGTAGCTTTCTTT.

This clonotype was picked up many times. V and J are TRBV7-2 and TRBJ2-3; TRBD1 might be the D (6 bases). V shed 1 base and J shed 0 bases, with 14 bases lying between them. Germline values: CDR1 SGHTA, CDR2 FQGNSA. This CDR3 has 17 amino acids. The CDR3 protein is CASSLVGQGQSTDTQYF. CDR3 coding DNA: TGTGCCAGCAGCTTAGTCGGGCAGGGGCAAAGCACAGATACGCAGTATTTT.

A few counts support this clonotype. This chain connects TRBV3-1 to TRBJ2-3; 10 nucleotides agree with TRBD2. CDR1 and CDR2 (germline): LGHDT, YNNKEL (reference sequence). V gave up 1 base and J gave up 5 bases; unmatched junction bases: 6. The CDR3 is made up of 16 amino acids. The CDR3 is CASSQGIAGGRDTQYF. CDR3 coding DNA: TGTGCCAGCAGCCAAGGAATAGCGGGAGGAAGAGATACGCAGTATTTT.

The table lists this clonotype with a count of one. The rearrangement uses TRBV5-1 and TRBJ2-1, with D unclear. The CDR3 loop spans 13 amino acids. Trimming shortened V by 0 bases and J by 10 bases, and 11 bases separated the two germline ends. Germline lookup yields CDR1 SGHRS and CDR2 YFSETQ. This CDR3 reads CASSLADGYEQFF. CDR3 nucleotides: TGCGCCAGCAGCTTGGCTGACGGCTACGAGCAGTTCTTC.

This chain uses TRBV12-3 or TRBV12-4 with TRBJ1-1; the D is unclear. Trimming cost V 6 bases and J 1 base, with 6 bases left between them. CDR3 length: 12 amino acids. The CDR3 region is CASSRENTEAFF. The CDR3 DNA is TGTGCCAGCAGCCGGGAGAACACTGAAGCTTTCTTT.

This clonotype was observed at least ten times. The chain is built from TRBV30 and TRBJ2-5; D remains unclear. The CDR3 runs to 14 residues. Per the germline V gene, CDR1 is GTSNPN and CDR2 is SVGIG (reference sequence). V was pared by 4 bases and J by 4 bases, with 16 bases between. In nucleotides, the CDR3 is TGTGCCTGGAAGGAGAGAACGGCGGTAGAGACCCAGTACTTC. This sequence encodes CAWKERTAVETQYF.

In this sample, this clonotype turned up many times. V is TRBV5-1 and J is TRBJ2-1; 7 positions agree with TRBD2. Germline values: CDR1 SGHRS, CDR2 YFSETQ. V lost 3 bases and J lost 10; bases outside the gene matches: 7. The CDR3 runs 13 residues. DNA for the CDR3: TGCGCCAGCAGCTCAGGACTAGATTGGGAGCAGTTCTTC. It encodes CASSSGLDWEQFF.

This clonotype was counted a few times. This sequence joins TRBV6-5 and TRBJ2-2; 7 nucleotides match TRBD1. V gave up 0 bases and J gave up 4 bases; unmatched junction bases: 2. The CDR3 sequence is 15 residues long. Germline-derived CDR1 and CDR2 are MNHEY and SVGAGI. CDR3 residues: CASSYSWTGTGELFF. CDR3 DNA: TGTGCCAGCAGTTACTCTTGGACAGGCACCGGGGAGCTGTTTTTT.

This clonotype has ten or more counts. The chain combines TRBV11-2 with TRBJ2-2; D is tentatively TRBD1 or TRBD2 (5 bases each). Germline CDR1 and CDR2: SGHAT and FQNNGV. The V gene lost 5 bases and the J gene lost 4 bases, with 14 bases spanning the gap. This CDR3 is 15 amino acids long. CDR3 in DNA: TGTGCCAGCAGCCCGGGGCGGTTTGCCACCGGGGAGCTGTTTTTT. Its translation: CASSPGRFATGELFF.

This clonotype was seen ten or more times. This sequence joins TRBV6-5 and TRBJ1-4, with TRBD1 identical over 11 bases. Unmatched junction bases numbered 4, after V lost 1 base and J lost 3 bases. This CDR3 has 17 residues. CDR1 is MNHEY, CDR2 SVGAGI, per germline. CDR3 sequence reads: CASSYYGQGAPNEKLFF. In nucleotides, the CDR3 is TGTGCCAGCAGTTACTATGGACAGGGGGCGCCTAATGAAAAACTGTTTTTT.

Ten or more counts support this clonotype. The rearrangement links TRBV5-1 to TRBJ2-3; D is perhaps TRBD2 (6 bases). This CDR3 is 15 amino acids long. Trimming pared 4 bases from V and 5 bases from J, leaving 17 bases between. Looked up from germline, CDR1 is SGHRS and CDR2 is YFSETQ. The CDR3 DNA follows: TGCGCCAGCAGCGCGGGACGCGGCTGGGGAGATACGCAGTATTTT. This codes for CASSAGRGWGDTQYF. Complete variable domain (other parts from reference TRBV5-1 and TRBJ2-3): KAGVTQTPRYLIKTRGQQVTLSCSPISGHRSVSWYQQTPGQGLQFLFEYFSETQRNKGNFPGRFSGRQFSNSRSEMNVSTLELGDSALYLCASSAGRGWGDTQYFGPGTRLTVL.

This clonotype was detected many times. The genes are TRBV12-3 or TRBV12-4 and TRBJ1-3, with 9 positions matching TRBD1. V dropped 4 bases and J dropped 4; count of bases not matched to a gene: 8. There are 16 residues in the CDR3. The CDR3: CASSSDDRGVGNTIYF. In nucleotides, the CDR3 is TGTGCCAGCAGTTCCGATGACAGGGGGGTAGGAAACACCATATATTTT.

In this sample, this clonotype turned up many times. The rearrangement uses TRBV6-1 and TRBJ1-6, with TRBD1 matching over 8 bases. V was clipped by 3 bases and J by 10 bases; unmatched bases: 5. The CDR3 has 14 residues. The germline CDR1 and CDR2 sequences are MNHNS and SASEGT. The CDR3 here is CASSDDRGSSPLHF. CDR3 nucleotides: TGTGCCAGCAGTGACGACAGGGGATCGTCACCCCTCCACTTT.

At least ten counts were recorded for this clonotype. The CDR3 region has the DNA TGTGCCAGCAGCCTCCATGGGGCCAATCAGCCCCAGCATTTT. Protein: CASSLHGANQPQHF. This chain uses TRBV28 with TRBJ1-5, with D maybe TRBD1 (5 bases). Looked up from germline, CDR1 is MDHEN and CDR2 is SYDVKM. V was pared by 6 bases and J by 3 bases, with 12 bases between. This CDR3 has 14 amino acids.

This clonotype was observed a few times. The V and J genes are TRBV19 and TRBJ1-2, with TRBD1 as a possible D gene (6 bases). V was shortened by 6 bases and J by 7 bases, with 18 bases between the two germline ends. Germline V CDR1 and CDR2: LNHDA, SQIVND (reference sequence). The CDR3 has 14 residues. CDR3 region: CASRAGTLWSGYTF. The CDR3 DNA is TGTGCCAGTAGAGCCGGGACATTGTGGAGTGGCTACACCTTC.

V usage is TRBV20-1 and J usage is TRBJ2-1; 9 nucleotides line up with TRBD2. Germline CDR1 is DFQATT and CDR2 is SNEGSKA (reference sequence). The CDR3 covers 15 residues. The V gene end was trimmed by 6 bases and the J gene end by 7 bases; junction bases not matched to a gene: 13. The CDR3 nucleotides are TGCAGTGCCCCCGGGACCGGGACTAGCAAAAATGAGCAGTTCTTC. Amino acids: CSAPGTGTSKNEQFF.

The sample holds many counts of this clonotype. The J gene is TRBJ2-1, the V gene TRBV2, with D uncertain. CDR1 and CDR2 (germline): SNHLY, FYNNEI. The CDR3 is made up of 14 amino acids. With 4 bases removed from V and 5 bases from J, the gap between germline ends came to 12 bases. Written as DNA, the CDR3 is TGTGCCAGCAGTGGCAAGAACGTGAACAATGAGCAGTTCTTC. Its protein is CASSGKNVNNEQFF.

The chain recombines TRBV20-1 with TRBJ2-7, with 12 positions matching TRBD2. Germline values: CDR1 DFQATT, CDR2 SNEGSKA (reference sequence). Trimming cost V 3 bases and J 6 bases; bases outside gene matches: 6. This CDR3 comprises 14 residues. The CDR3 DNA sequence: TGCAGTGCTAGGTGGCTAGCGGGAGGGGGCGAGCAGTACGTC. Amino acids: CSARWLAGGGEQYV.

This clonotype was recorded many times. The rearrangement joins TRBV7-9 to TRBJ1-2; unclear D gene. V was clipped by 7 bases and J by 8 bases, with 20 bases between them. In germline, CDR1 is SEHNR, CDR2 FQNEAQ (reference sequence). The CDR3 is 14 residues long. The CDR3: CASNPSEGHEGYTF. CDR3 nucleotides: TGTGCCAGCAACCCATCGGAGGGTCACGAAGGCTACACCTTC.

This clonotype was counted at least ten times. The CDR3 region is CASSQDLMTAPEAFF. The CDR3 coding sequence is TGTGCCAGCAGCCAGGACCTAATGACAGCTCCTGAAGCTTTCTTT. The chain uses TRBV4-2 and TRBJ1-1; TRBD1 is a possible D gene (5 bases). Trimming removed 3 bases at V and 6 bases at J, with 17 bases between. This CDR3 is 15 amino acids long. In germline, CDR1 is LGHNA, CDR2 YNFKEQ.

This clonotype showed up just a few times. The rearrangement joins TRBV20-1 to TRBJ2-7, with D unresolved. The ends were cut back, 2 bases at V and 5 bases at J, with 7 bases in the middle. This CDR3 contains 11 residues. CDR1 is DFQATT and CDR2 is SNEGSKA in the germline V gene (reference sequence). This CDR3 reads CSARSGHEQYV. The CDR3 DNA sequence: TGCAGTGCTAGATCGGGTCACGAGCAGTACGTC.

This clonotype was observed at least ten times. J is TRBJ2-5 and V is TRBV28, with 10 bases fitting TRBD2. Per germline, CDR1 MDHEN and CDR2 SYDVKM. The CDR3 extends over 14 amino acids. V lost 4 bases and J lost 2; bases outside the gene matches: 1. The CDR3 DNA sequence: TGTGCCAGCAGTTCTAGCGGGGGTCAAGAGACCCAGTACTTC. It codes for CASSSSGGQETQYF.

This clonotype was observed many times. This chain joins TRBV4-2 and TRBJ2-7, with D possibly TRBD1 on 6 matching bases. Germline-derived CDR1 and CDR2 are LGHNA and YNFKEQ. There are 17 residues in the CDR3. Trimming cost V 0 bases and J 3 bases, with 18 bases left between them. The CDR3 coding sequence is TGTGCCAGCAGCCAAGATCGTATGGGACAACTAGACTACGAGCAGTACTTC. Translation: CASSQDRMGQLDYEQYF.

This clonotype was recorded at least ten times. The CDR3 sequence: CASGLAGVYNEQFF. For the CDR3, the DNA is TGTGCCAGCGGACTAGCGGGCGTGTACAATGAGCAGTTCTTC. The chain recombines TRBV2 with TRBJ2-1; TRBD2 aligns across 11 bases. This CDR3 contains 14 residues. Looked up from germline, CDR1 is SNHLY and CDR2 is FYNNEI. V lost 8 bases to trimming and J lost 4 bases; unmatched junction nucleotides: 4.

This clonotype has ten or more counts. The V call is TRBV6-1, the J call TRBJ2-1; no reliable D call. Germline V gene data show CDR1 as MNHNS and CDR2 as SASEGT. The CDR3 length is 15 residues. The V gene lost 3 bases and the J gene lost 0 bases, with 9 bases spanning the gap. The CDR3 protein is CASSDWDSSYNEQFF. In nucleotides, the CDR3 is TGTGCCAGCAGTGACTGGGATAGCTCCTACAATGAGCAGTTCTTC.

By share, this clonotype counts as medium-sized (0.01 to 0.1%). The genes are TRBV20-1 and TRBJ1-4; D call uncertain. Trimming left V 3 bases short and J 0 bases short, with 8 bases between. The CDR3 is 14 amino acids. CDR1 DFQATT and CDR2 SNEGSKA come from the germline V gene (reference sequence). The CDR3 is CSASSAATNEKLFF. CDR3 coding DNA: TGCAGTGCTAGTTCGGCAGCAACTAATGAAAAACTGTTTTTT.